The present T cell receptor beta chain was sequenced within a study of cytomegalovirus exposure and HLA in healthy donors. Whole-study findings and limits: The study recorded more than 150 TCR beta chains that were cytomegalovirus-associated. When a later analysis compared HLA-associated TCR beta chains with equally common others, the HLA-associated chains turned out to be more clonally expanded and to have lower generation probabilities. Usually a TCR sequence was rare, but some public TCRs were found in many donors.

This CDR3 is 12 amino acids long. CDR1 and CDR2 (germline): ENHRY, SYGVKD. J lost 4 bases, V lost 10 bases, and 4 bases had no gene match. Primers included in the PCR were 60 Vbeta and 13 Jbeta primers. Methods used by the authors: In a later analysis, some 11 million of tens of millions of unique beta chains occurred in at least two donors. The repertoire was sequenced with immunoSEQ multiplex PCR; TCRdb's copy has only in-frame clones and lacks some. That table furnishes V, J and clone size, whereas the DNA furnished D and trimming. Here the sample spans 160,000 or so clones, 75% to 80% being singletons. Only a few counts were recorded for this clone. What it binds is not known.

Sample: PBMCs. The clonotype originates from a woman aged 40 to 50 in good health and CMV-seronegative. The chain carries TRBV10-3 and TRBJ1-3; 7 nucleotides match TRBD1. The CDR3: CATTGAGNTIYF. The CDR3 DNA is TGTGCCACCACAGGGGCGGGAAACACCATATATTTT.